This T cell receptor beta chain was captured in a study of shared T cell receptors in the human thymus. Produced via immunoSEQ multiplex PCR; TCRdb's table is partial and in-frame only. The sample has 600,000 to 900,000 clones; around 85% are singletons. Germline values: CDR1 SGHAT, CDR2 FQNNGV. Trimming at V came to 6 bases and at J to 5 bases, leaving 17 bases not matched to a gene. The CDR3 runs to 19 residues. This sample was shared with a second study, whose subject was human thymus T cells. This second study says: It was from resections taken during corrective heart surgery that the thymus tissue came. Across thymic and blood repertoires, the usage of V and J genes appeared to be biased.

The J gene is TRBJ1-6, the V gene TRBV11-2, with 9 bases identical to TRBD1. This TCR was recovered from a girl under two years old with a congenital heart defect. The sequencing sample was made of thymocytes. The CDR3 DNA is TGTGCCAGCAGTATCCGGGACAGGGCTTACCCTTACGATAATTCACCCCTCCACTTT. Encoded protein: CASSIRDRAYPYDNSPLHF.